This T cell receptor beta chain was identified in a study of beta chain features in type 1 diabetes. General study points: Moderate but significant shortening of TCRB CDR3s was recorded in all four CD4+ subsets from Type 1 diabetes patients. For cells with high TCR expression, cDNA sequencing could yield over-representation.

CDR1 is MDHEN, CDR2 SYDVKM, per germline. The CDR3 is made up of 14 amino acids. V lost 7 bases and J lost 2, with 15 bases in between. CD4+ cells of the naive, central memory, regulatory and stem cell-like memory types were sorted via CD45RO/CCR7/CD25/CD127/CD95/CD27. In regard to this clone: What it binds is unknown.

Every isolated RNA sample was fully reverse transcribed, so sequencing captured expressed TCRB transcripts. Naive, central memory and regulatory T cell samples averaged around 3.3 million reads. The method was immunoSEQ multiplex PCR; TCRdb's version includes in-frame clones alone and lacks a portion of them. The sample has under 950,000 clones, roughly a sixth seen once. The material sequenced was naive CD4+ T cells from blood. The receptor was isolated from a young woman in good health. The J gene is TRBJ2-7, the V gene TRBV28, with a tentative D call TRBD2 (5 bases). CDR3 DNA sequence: TGTGCCAGCACCTTTAGCGCCCCTCCCTACGAGCAGTACTTC. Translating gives CASTFSAPPYEQYF. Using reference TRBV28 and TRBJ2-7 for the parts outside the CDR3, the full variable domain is DVKVTQSSRYLVKRTGEKVFLECVQDMDHENMFWYRQDPGLGLRLIYFSYDVKMKEKGDIPEGYSVSREKKERFSLILESASTNQTSMYLCASTFSAPPYEQYFGPGTRLTVT.